Shown below are 17 T cell receptor beta chains from a single sample sequenced in a study of T cell responses to AZD1222 COVID-19 vaccine. Clones were read by immunoSEQ multiplex PCR, and TCRdb kept only the in-frame ones, dropping some. The sample records 75,000 to 85,000 clones, around 88% being singletons. Material: peripheral blood, obtained 28 days after the second AZD1222 dose. Source of these receptors: an adult who received the AZD1222 COVID-19 vaccine.

The rearrangement uses TRBV6-2 or TRBV6-3 and TRBJ1-5; TRBD1 might be the D (6 bases). Germline V CDR1 and CDR2: MNHEY, SVGEGT. The CDR3 extends over 17 amino acids. The V gene lost 0 bases and the J gene lost 2 bases, with 14 bases spanning the gap. The CDR3 bases are TGTGCCAGCAGTTACTCGAGGGGGATTCTGGGCAATCAGCCCCAGCATTTT. It yields the protein CASSYSRGILGNQPQHF.

The J gene is TRBJ2-7, the V gene TRBV7-3; 9 bases agree with TRBD1. CDR3 length: 12 amino acids. Per germline, CDR1 SGHTA and CDR2 FQGTGA. V shed 5 bases, J shed 7 bases, and the junction held 3 bases outside the gene matches. The CDR3 loop reads CASSATGGEQYF. Here the CDR3 DNA reads TGTGCCAGCAGCGCGACAGGGGGAGAGCAGTACTTC.

The chain uses TRBV24-1 and TRBJ2-3; D possibly matches TRBD1 or TRBD2 (6 bases each). The CDR3 runs to 13 residues. V was trimmed by 4 bases and J by 6 bases, leaving 10 bases between them. CDR1 and CDR2 from the germline V gene are KGHDR and SFDVKD. The CDR3 sequence: CATSDPGADTQYF. The DNA of the CDR3 is TGTGCCACCAGTGACCCGGGGGCGGATACGCAGTATTTT.

This clone appeared a few times. The V call is TRBV27, the J call TRBJ2-7, with 9 bases fitting TRBD2. Unmatched junction bases numbered 2, after V lost 3 bases and J lost 2 bases. The CDR3 runs to 14 residues. Germline lookup yields CDR1 MNHEY and CDR2 SMNVEV (reference sequence). CDR3: CASSLLAGAYEQYF. The CDR3 bases are TGTGCCAGCAGTTTGTTAGCGGGGGCCTACGAGCAGTACTTC.

The chain combines TRBV18 with TRBJ2-1; the D gene is possibly TRBD2 (7 bases). V gave up 6 bases and J gave up 5 bases, with 17 bases separating them. Looked up from germline, CDR1 is KGHSH and CDR2 is LQKENI. CDR3 length equals 15 residues. CDR3 sequence reads: CASSLGGGTNNEQFF. The CDR3 DNA follows: TGTGCCAGCTCCCTAGGGGGGGGAACTAACAATGAGCAGTTCTTC.

This clone was seen once. The V and J genes are TRBV7-2 and TRBJ1-5; 9 nucleotides agree with TRBD1. The CDR3 sequence is 15 residues long. Germline lookup yields CDR1 SGHTA and CDR2 FQGNSA. The junction had 6 bases not matched to a gene; V was cut back by 3 bases and J by 6 bases. The CDR3 DNA is TGTGCCAGCAGCTTGGGGACAGGGCTTGGTCAGCCCCAGCATTTT. This codes for CASSLGTGLGQPQHF.

This chain connects TRBV3-1 (or the pseudogene TRBV3-2) to TRBJ1-1; unclear D gene. There are 14 residues in the CDR3. The germline V and J ends were trimmed by 2 bases and 0 bases, with 7 bases remaining between them. CDR1 is LGHDT, CDR2 YNNKEL, per germline (reference sequence). CDR3 loop: CASSQQSMNTEAFF. Written as DNA, the CDR3 is TGTGCCAGCAGCCAACAGAGCATGAACACTGAAGCTTTCTTT.

The rearrangement uses TRBV7-9 and TRBJ1-4, with 8 bases fitting TRBD1. This CDR3 is 17 amino acids long. The J segment lost 5 bases and the V segment lost 5 bases, leaving 13 bases of the junction unmatched. CDR1 and CDR2 from the germline V gene are SEHNR and FQNEAQ (reference sequence). The CDR3 DNA follows: TGTGCCAGCAGCGGAGGACAGGGAGGAGGGATAAATGAAAAACTGTTTTTT. It yields the protein CASSGGQGGGINEKLFF.

The rearrangement joins TRBV4-2 to TRBJ1-2; TRBD1 is a possible D gene (5 bases). This CDR3 has 15 residues. CDR1 is LGHNA and CDR2 is YNFKEQ in the germline V gene. V dropped 0 bases and J dropped 3 bases, with 11 bases sitting between them. CDR3 residues: CASSQDRGHDYGYTF. The DNA of the CDR3 is TGTGCCAGCAGCCAAGACCGGGGCCACGACTATGGCTACACCTTC.

V and J are TRBV9 and TRBJ2-2, with D perhaps matching TRBD2 (5 bases). CDR1 is SGDLS, CDR2 YYNGEE, per germline. The CDR3 extends over 15 amino acids. Trimming stripped 7 bases from V and 2 bases from J, with 15 bases between. The CDR3 reads CASGVRASNTGELFF. Here the CDR3 DNA reads TGTGCCAGCGGAGTGAGGGCGAGTAACACCGGGGAGCTGTTTTTT.

This chain uses TRBV7-9 with TRBJ2-7; 9 bases agree with TRBD1. In germline, CDR1 is SEHNR, CDR2 FQNEAQ (reference sequence). The CDR3 spans 18 residues. After removal of 3 bases from V and 1 base from J, the junction contained 13 bases not matched to a gene. Here the CDR3 DNA reads TGTGCCAGCAGCTTCCCGTTGACAGGGGGGGCCCCGTCCTACGAGCAGTACTTC. Translated: CASSFPLTGGAPSYEQYF.

CDR3 sequence reads: CASSQTDREQYF. The CDR3 coding sequence is TGTGCCAGCAGCCAAACTGACAGGGAGCAGTACTTC. The chain couples TRBV4-2 to TRBJ2-7, with a weak D call TRBD1 (6 bases). The CDR3 spans 12 residues. Germline V gene data show CDR1 as LGHNA and CDR2 as YNFKEQ. Deletions cut 2 bases from V and 7 bases from J, with 9 bases between.

This clone was counted only a few times. This chain links TRBV9 with TRBJ1-1; TRBD1 matches 8 bases. Trimming removed 4 bases from V and 10 bases from J; junction bases left unmatched: 12. The CDR3 is made up of 14 amino acids. Germline CDR1 SGDLS, CDR2 YYNGEE. The CDR3 here is CASSPPGQGPRAFF. DNA of the CDR3: TGTGCCAGCAGCCCTCCTGGACAGGGACCTAGAGCTTTCTTT.

This clone has only one observation. This chain connects TRBV29-1 to TRBJ1-2, with 8 bases fitting TRBD1. Germline CDR1 and CDR2: SQVTM and ANQGSEA. The CDR3 loop spans 12 amino acids. V dropped 7 bases and J dropped 8; count of bases not matched to a gene: 9. Here the CDR3 DNA reads TGCAGCGGAGGACAGGGCCCCGAGGGCTACACCTTC. This encodes CSGGQGPEGYTF.

V usage is TRBV18 and J usage is TRBJ2-3, with no clear D. The ends were cut back, 1 base at V and 6 bases at J, with 11 bases in the middle. CDR1 and CDR2 from the germline V gene are KGHSH and LQKENI. This CDR3 is built from 14 residues. The CDR3 protein is CASSPQSKVDTQYF. The CDR3 region has the DNA TGTGCCAGCTCACCACAATCTAAAGTGGATACGCAGTATTTT. Variable domain in full (rest from reference TRBV18 and TRBJ2-3): NAGVMQNPRHLVRRRGQEARLRCSPMKGHSHVYWYRQLPEEGLKFMVYLQKENIIDESGMPKERFSAEFPKEGPSILRIQQVVRGDSAAYFCASSPQSKVDTQYFGPGTRLTVL.

V usage is TRBV19 and J usage is TRBJ1-2, with TRBD1 as a possible D gene (5 bases). Germline lookup yields CDR1 LNHDA and CDR2 SQIVND (reference sequence). CDR3 length: 14 amino acids. Between the trimmed V and J ends, which lost 4 bases and 2 bases, there was a span of 11 bases. CDR3: CASSTPGRNYGYTF. CDR3 coding DNA: TGTGCCAGTAGTACCCCGGGACGAAACTATGGCTACACCTTC. Full variable domain (remainder filled in from reference TRBV19 and TRBJ1-2): DGGITQSPKYLFRKEGQNVTLSCEQNLNHDAMYWYRQDPGQGLRLIYYSQIVNDFQKGDIAEGYSVSREKKESFPLTVTSAQKNPTAFYLCASSTPGRNYGYTFGSGTRLTVV.

The V and J genes are TRBV6-6 and TRBJ1-2, with D possibly being TRBD1 (5 bases). Germline loops: CDR1 MNHNY, CDR2 SVGAGI (reference sequence). The V end lost 6 bases, the J end lost 4 bases, and 12 bases lay between the germline ends. The CDR3 extends over 13 amino acids. The CDR3 sequence is CASRQTGGYGYTF. CDR3 DNA sequence: TGTGCCAGCAGACAGACTGGGGGCTATGGCTACACCTTC.